A selection of T cell receptor beta chains follows, all from one sample in a study of T cell responses to AZD1222 COVID-19 vaccine. Sequencing was performed with immunoSEQ multiplex PCR; in TCRdb, only in-frame clones are kept and a portion is missing. The sample consists of about 160,000 clones, roughly 90% of them appearing once. This specimen consisted of peripheral blood, obtained on day 0 of AZD1222 vaccination. These receptor sequences come from an adult in good health. Both conserved end residues are part of each CDR3. A D gene is named only where the DNA matches it firmly. A row's size may be missing; if present it is once, few, many or a size class.

clone_size,j_call,d_call,cdr3_length,v_call,cdr3_nt,cdr3_aa
.,TRBJ1-6,.,14,TRBV7-3,TGTGCCAGCAGCTACACGGGGGATAATTCACCCCTCCACTTT,CASSYTGDNSPLHF
.,TRBJ2-3,TRBD2,17,TRBV2,TGTGCCAGCATTAAAGGGGTAGCGGGGGCCTCCACAGATACGCAGTATTTT,CASIKGVAGASTDTQYF
.,TRBJ1-3,.,16,TRBV19,TGTGCCAGTACCACCTTTTGGCAAACCTCTGGAAACACCATATATTTT,CASTTFWQTSGNTIYF
.,TRBJ2-1,TRBD1,13,TRBV7-7,TGTGCCAGCAGCCAGGACAGGTTGAATGAGCAGTTCTTC,CASSQDRLNEQFF
once,TRBJ2-1,.,15,TRBV28,TGTGCCAGCAGGATTGACCCCAGCTCCTACAATGAGCAGTTCTTC,CASRIDPSSYNEQFF
.,TRBJ1-5,.,13,TRBV7-2,TGTGCCAGCAGCTACTGGGTCAATCAGCCCCAGCATTTT,CASSYWVNQPQHF
.,TRBJ2-5,TRBD1,16,TRBV18,TGTGCCAGCTCACCAAAGGCAGGGGGTAGTCAAGAGACCCAGTACTTC,CASSPKAGGSQETQYF
.,TRBJ1-3,TRBD1,16,TRBV7-8,TGTGCCAGCAGCCCCAAACAGGGGTTGGCTGGAAACACCATATATTTT,CASSPKQGLAGNTIYF
once,TRBJ1-2,.,15,TRBV19,TGTGCCAGTAGTGTGACAGGCGCCCGGAACTATGGCTACACCTTC,CASSVTGARNYGYTF
.,TRBJ2-3,.,16,TRBV18,TGTGCCAGCTCACCACCGCTAGGGACTAGCACAGATACGCAGTATTTT,CASSPPLGTSTDTQYF
.,TRBJ1-1,.,14,TRBV4-3,TGCGCCAGCAGCCAAGTTACAGGTCCGGCTGAAGCTTTCTTT,CASSQVTGPAEAFF
.,TRBJ1-1,.,11,TRBV12-3/TRBV12-4,TGTGCCAGCAGGAAGGGTCCTGAAGCTTTCTTT,CASRKGPEAFF
.,TRBJ1-3,.,15,TRBV28,TGTGCCAGCAGTCGGCCAGATCACTCTGGAAACACCATATATTTT,CASSRPDHSGNTIYF
few,TRBJ1-1,.,14,TRBV19,TGTGCCAGTGAGGACAGAAGACTGAACACTGAAGCTTTCTTT,CASEDRRLNTEAFF
.,TRBJ1-1,.,14,TRBV6-2/TRBV6-3,TGTGCCAGCAGTACATTGGGGGGGAACACTGAAGCTTTCTTT,CASSTLGGNTEAFF
.,TRBJ2-7,.,11,TRBV28,TGTGCCAGCAGTTCAATCCTCGAGCAGTACTTC,CASSSILEQYF
.,TRBJ1-5,.,14,TRBV15,TGTGCCACCAGCACAGGGATTTTCGATCAGCCCCAGCATTTT,CATSTGIFDQPQHF
.,TRBJ1-5,.,15,TRBV24-1,TGTGCCACCAGTGATACTCAGGGAACCAATCAGCCCCAGCATTTT,CATSDTQGTNQPQHF
.,TRBJ2-7,.,13,TRBV19,TGTGCCAGTAGTCCGAGGGAAGGAGGGGAGCAGTACTTC,CASSPREGGEQYF
.,TRBJ1-6,TRBD1,15,TRBV11-2,TGTGCCAGCAGCTCAGCAGGGACAGTAAATTCACCCCTCCACTTT,CASSSAGTVNSPLHF
.,TRBJ1-1,.,15,TRBV4-3,TGCGCCAGCAGCCAAGAAGCTCTGTACGGCACTGAAGCTTTCTTT,CASSQEALYGTEAFF
few,TRBJ1-4,.,13,TRBV6-5,TGTGCCAGCAGTTCACGGGAAAATGAAAAACTGTTTTTT,CASSSRENEKLFF
.,TRBJ1-1,TRBD1,11,TRBV28,TGTGCCAGCAGTACAGGGGTTGAAGCTTTCTTT,CASSTGVEAFF
.,TRBJ2-1,.,15,TRBV7-7,TGTGCCAGCAGCTCCAGCTATGAATCCCACAATGAGCAGTTCTTC,CASSSSYESHNEQFF
.,TRBJ1-5,TRBD1,15,TRBV30,TGTGCCTGGAGTGTGGGGACAGGCGACAATCAGCCCCAGCATTTT,CAWSVGTGDNQPQHF
.,TRBJ1-1,.,13,TRBV4-2,TGTGCCAGCAGCCAAATGGGCGAGTTTGAAGCTTTCTTT,CASSQMGEFEAFF
few,TRBJ1-2,.,15,TRBV19,TGTGCCAGTAGTATCGGCGGGAGTTGGGACTATGGCTACACCTTC,CASSIGGSWDYGYTF
.,TRBJ2-3,.,16,TRBV9,TGTGCCAGCAGCCATTCGCCGGCCCCGTCCACAGATACGCAGTATTTT,CASSHSPAPSTDTQYF
.,TRBJ1-5,.,14,TRBV27,TGTGCCAGCAGTTTAGTGGGGGTAAATCAGCCCCAGCATTTT,CASSLVGVNQPQHF
.,TRBJ1-2,TRBD1,15,TRBV5-6,TGTGCCAGCAGCCGCCTGACAGGGACCCAATATGGCTACACCTTC,CASSRLTGTQYGYTF
once,TRBJ2-3,TRBD1,15,TRBV29-1,TGCAGCGTCGGGTGGATGACAGGGGACACAGATACGCAGTATTTT,CSVGWMTGDTDTQYF
few,TRBJ1-4,.,15,TRBV7-8,TGTGCCAGCAGCGCATTGGGATTGAGCTCTGAAAAACTGTTTTTT,CASSALGLSSEKLFF
.,TRBJ2-7,.,13,TRBV12-3/TRBV12-4,TGTGCCAGCAGCGCGACAGGACACGGCGAGCAGTACTTC,CASSATGHGEQYF
.,TRBJ1-1,TRBD1,19,TRBV18,TGTGCCAGCTCACCACCCACGGGACAGGGAAGAGGATGGTACACTGAAGCTTTCTTT,CASSPPTGQGRGWYTEAFF
.,TRBJ2-1,TRBD1,14,TRBV7-9,TGTGCCAGCAGCCTTAGGGGACAGGACAATGAGCAGTTCTTC,CASSLRGQDNEQFF
.,TRBJ1-3,.,14,TRBV30,TGTGCCTGGAGTCAAGTTACCACTGGAAACACCATATATTTT,CAWSQVTTGNTIYF
.,TRBJ2-5,.,15,TRBV7-8,TGTGCCAGCAGCTTAGATAACGGGTACCAAGAGACCCAGTACTTC,CASSLDNGYQETQYF
.,TRBJ2-7,.,14,TRBV7-9,TGTGCCAGCAGCTTAACAGGTCCGTCCGTCGAGCAGTACTTC,CASSLTGPSVEQYF
.,TRBJ1-1,.,13,TRBV29-1,TGCAGCTTTCTCAGGGAGGCGAACACTGAAGCTTTCTTT,CSFLREANTEAFF
.,TRBJ1-4,.,15,TRBV5-1,TGCGCCAGCAGCTTGGGGAACAGCGAAAATGAAAAACTGTTTTTT,CASSLGNSENEKLFF
once,TRBJ1-3,.,15,TRBV6-5,TGTGCCACGATAGCGCCAGTCTTATCTGGAAACACCATATATTTT,CATIAPVLSGNTIYF
few,TRBJ1-1,TRBD1,16,TRBV5-1,TGCGCCAGCAGCTTGGGAGCAGGGGGTATGAACACTGAAGCTTTCTTT,CASSLGAGGMNTEAFF
.,TRBJ1-3,.,16,TRBV28,TGTGCCAGCAGTAAAACAGGGAGTATCTCTGGAAACACCATATATTTT,CASSKTGSISGNTIYF
.,TRBJ1-6,TRBD1,15,TRBV6-6,TGTGCCAGCAGTGCCGGGACAGGGGTTAATTCACCCCTCCACTTT,CASSAGTGVNSPLHF
once,TRBJ1-1,.,15,TRBV7-2,TGTGCCAGCAGCTCCCGGCCACACCATAGCACTGAAGCTTTCTTT,CASSSRPHHSTEAFF
.,TRBJ1-5,TRBD1,15,TRBV3-1/TRBV3-2,TGTGCCAGCAGCCAATCAGGGGGCAGGAATCAGCCCCAGCATTTT,CASSQSGGRNQPQHF
.,TRBJ1-4,.,14,TRBV29-1,TGCAGCGCAGGGGACATTTCAACTAATGAAAAACTGTTTTTT,CSAGDISTNEKLFF
.,TRBJ1-1,.,16,TRBV6-5,TGTGCCAGCAGTTACTCGACAGCAGCGATGAACACTGAAGCTTTCTTT,CASSYSTAAMNTEAFF
.,TRBJ1-6,.,14,TRBV7-2,TGTGCCAGCGGCGCCCTCTCCTATAATTCACCCCTCCACTTT,CASGALSYNSPLHF
.,TRBJ1-3,TRBD1,15,TRBV13,TGTGCCAGCAGCCCGGGGACAGGGAATGGAAACACCATATATTTT,CASSPGTGNGNTIYF
.,TRBJ1-2,.,12,TRBV6-5,TGTGCCAGCAGGACAGGAGACTATGGCTACACCTTC,CASRTGDYGYTF
.,TRBJ2-3,TRBD2,20,TRBV27,TGTGCCAGCAGTTCCCTCACTAGCGGGGGGGCTTTATCTGGCACAGATACGCAGTATTTT,CASSSLTSGGALSGTDTQYF
.,TRBJ1-4,.,12,TRBV12-3/TRBV12-4,TGTGCCAGCAGTTGGGGGGATGGAAAACTGTTTTTT,CASSWGDGKLFF
.,TRBJ2-7,TRBD2,16,TRBV3-1/TRBV3-2,TGTGCCAGCAGCCCAACTTGGGATAGCGGGGGCTACGAGCAGTACTTC,CASSPTWDSGGYEQYF
.,TRBJ2-1,TRBD2,15,TRBV30,TGTGCCTGGGGGAAGGCGAGCGGGATATACAATGAGCAGTTCTTC,CAWGKASGIYNEQFF
once,TRBJ2-1,TRBD2,14,TRBV4-3,TGCGCCAGCAGTCGGACTAGCGGGTCGAATGAGCAGTTCTTC,CASSRTSGSNEQFF
.,TRBJ1-1,.,13,TRBV12-3/TRBV12-4,TGTGCCAGCAGTCCTCAGATTGAGTCTGAAGCTTTCTTT,CASSPQIESEAFF
.,TRBJ1-2,TRBD1,17,TRBV5-1,TGCGCCAGCAGCGACGGGACAGGGGAGGGTTGGAACTATGGCTACACCTTC,CASSDGTGEGWNYGYTF
.,TRBJ1-6,.,15,TRBV13,TGTGCCAGCAGCTTAGGCCGGCGGGGTAATTCACCCCTCCACTTT,CASSLGRRGNSPLHF
.,TRBJ1-1,TRBD1,15,TRBV7-9,TGTGCCAGCAGCATTACAGGGGGACTAACGATTGAAGCTTTCTTT,CASSITGGLTIEAFF